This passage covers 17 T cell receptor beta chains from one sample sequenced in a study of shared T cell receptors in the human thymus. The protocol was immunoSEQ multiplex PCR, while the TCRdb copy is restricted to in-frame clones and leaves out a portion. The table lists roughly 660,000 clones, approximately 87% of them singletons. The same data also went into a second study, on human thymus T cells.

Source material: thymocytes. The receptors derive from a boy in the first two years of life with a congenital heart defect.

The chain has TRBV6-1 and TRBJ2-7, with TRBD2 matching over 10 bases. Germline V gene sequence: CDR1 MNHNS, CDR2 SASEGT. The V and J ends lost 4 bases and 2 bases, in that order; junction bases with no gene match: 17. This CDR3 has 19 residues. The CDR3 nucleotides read TGTGCCAGCAGTGGATTCCCCCGGGGTAGCGGGAGGTCCACCTACGAGCAGTACTTC. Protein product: CASSGFPRGSGRSTYEQYF.

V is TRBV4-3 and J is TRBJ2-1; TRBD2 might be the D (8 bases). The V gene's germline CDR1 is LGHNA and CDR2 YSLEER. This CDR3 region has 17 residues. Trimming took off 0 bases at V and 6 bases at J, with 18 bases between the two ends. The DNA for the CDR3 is TGCGCCAGCAGCCAAGATGGCGGACTAGCAGGGGGCAATGAGCAGTTCTTC. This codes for CASSQDGGLAGGNEQFF.

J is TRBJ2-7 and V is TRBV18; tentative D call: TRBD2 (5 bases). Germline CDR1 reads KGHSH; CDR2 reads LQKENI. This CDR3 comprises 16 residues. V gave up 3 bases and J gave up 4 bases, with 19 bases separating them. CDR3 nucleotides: TGTGCCAGCTCACCGCCCCGACGGGGTGTTTCGTACGAGCAGTACTTC. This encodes CASSPPRRGVSYEQYF.

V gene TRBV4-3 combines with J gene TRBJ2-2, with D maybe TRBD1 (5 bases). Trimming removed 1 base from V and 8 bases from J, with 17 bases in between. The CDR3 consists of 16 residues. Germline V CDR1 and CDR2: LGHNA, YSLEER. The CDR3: CASSQVPWQGRGELFF. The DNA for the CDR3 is TGCGCCAGCAGCCAAGTACCGTGGCAGGGTCGAGGGGAGCTGTTTTTT.

The CDR3 reads CASSPTRGREASYEQYF. As DNA, the CDR3 is TGTGCCAGCAGCCCCACCCGGGGGCGGGAGGCCTCCTACGAGCAGTACTTC. The chain combines TRBV11-3 with TRBJ2-7; TRBD2 matches 8 bases. This CDR3 region has 17 residues. The V segment lost 5 bases and the J segment 0 bases; nucleotides outside the gene matches: 12. CDR1 is SGHNT, CDR2 YENEEA, per germline.

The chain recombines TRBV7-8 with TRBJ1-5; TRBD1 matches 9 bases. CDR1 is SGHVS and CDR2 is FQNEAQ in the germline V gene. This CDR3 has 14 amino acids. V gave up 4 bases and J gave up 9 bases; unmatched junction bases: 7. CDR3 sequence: CASSSDRGNWPQHF. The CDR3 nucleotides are TGTGCCAGCAGCTCGGACAGGGGCAATTGGCCCCAGCATTTT.

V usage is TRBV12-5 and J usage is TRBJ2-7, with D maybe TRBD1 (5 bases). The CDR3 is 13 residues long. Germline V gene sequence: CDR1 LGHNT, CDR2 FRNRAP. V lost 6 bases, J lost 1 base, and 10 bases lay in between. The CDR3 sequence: CASGSTASYEQYF. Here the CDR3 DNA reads TGTGCTAGTGGGTCGACAGCTTCCTACGAGCAGTACTTC.

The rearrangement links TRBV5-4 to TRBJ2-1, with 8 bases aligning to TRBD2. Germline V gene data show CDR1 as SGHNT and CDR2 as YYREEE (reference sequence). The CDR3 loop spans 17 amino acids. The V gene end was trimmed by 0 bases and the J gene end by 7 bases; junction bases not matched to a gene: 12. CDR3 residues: CASSLGRGGRSPNEQFF. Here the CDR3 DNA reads TGTGCCAGCAGCTTGGGCCGGGGCGGGAGGAGCCCAAATGAGCAGTTCTTC. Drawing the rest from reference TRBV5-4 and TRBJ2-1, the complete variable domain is ETGVTQSPTHLIKTRGQQVTLRCSSQSGHNTVSWYQQALGQGPQFIFQYYREEENGRGNFPPRFSGLQFPNYSSELNVNALELDDSALYLCASSLGRGGRSPNEQFFGPGTRLTVL.

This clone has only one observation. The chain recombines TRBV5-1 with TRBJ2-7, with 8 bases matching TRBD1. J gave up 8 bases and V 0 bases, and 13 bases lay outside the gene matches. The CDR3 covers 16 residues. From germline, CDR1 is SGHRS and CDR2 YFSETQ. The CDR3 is CASSLGFGTGRVQQYF. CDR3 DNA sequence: TGCGCCAGCAGCTTGGGGTTCGGGACAGGTCGCGTCCAGCAGTACTTC.

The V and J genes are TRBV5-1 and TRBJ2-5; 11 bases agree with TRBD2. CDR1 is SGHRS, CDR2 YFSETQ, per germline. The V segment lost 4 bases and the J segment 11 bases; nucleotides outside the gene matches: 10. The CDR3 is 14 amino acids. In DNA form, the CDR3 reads TGCGCCAGCAGCGTTAGCGGGAGGGCTGGAGAGCAGTACTTC. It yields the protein CASSVSGRAGEQYF.

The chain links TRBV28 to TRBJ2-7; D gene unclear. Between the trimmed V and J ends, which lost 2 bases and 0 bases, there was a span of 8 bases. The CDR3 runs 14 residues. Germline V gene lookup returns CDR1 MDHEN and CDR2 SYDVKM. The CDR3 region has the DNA TGTGCCAGCAGTTTACCTGATAGCTCCTACGAGCAGTACTTC. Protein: CASSLPDSSYEQYF.

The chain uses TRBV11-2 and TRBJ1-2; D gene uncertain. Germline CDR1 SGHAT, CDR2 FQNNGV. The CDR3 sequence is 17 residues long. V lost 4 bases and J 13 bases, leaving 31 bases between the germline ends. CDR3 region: CASSSERRAEASMRFTF. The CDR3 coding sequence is TGTGCCAGCAGCTCGGAGAGACGAGCGGAGGCCTCTATGAGGTTCACCTTC.

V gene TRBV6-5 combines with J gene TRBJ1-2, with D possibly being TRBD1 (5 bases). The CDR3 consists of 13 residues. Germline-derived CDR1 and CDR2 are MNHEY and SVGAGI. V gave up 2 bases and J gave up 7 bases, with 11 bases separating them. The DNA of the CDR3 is TGTGCCAGCAGTTACCGGGGGACCGGTGGCTACACCTTC. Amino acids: CASSYRGTGGYTF.

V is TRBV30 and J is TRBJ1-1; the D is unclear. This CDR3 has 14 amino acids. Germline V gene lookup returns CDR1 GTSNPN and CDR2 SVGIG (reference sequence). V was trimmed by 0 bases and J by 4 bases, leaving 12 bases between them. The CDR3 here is CAWSVPWALTEAFF. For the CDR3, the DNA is TGTGCCTGGAGTGTCCCTTGGGCGCTCACTGAAGCTTTCTTT.

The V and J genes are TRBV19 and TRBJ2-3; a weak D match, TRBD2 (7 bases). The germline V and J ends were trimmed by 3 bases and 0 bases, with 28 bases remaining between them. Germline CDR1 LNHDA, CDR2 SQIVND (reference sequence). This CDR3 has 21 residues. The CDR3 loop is CASSIGRGGGTEPSSTDTQYF. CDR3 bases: TGTGCCAGTAGTATTGGTAGGGGAGGGGGAACGGAACCATCTAGCACAGATACGCAGTATTTT.

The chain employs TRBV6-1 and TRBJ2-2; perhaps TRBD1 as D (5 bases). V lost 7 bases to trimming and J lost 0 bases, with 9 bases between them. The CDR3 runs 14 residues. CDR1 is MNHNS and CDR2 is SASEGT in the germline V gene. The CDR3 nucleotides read TGTGCCAGCAACAGGCGCCCGAACACCGGGGAGCTGTTTTTT. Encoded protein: CASNRRPNTGELFF.

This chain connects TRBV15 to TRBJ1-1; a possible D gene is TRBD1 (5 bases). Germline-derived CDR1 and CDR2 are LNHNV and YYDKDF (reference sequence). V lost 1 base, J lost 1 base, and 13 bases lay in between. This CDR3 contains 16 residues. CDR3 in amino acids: CATSRGWWGENTEAFF. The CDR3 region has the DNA TGTGCCACCAGCAGAGGTTGGTGGGGCGAGAACACTGAAGCTTTCTTT.